This TCR beta chain emerged from a study of T-cell memory formation after mild COVID-19. Regarding the study as a whole: CD4+ contracting clones were found mainly in CM and EM, and CD8+ ones in EMRA.

This clonotype was observed a few times. Its antigen is unknown. TCRdb analysed the 5' RACE reads with MiXCR anew, one entry per CDR3 protein. The table has a few hundred thousand distinct CDR3 sequences, more than 20% seen once. The CDR3 is 17 residues long. Trimming cost V 3 bases and J 1 base, with 15 bases left between them. The V gene's germline CDR1 is LNHNV and CDR2 YYDKDF (reference sequence). The chain is built from TRBV15 and TRBJ2-2; D may be TRBD2 (7 bases). The sequenced material came from PBMCs or a T cell subset sorted from them (not recorded which). The origin of this receptor is a man younger than 35 who had mild COVID-19 (a few samples of this study predate the infection). Cell type and time point are not known. CDR3 in amino acids: CATSRVAGAWNTGELFF. The CDR3 nucleotides read TGTGCCACCAGCAGGGTGGCGGGGGCTTGGAACACCGGGGAGCTGTTTTTT.